The entry that follows covers one T cell receptor (beta chain) sequence. The data were obtained in a study of blood T cell repertoires in COVID-19. About the research overall: Nucleic acid was either cDNA or gDNA, and it came from T cells, B-cell-depleted T cells, or PBMCs.

The protocol was immunoSEQ multiplex PCR, while the TCRdb copy is restricted to in-frame clones and leaves out a portion. This table has around 260,000 clones, 80% to 90% appearing once. This clonotype originated in a woman younger than 45 with active or convalescent COVID-19. The source material was peripheral blood.

The CDR3 nucleotides read TGTGCCTGGAGTATCAGGCAGGGGGAGTCGCCCCTCCACTTT. Its translation: CAWSIRQGESPLHF. This sequence joins TRBV30 and TRBJ1-6, with 7 bases identical to TRBD1. Unmatched junction bases numbered 11, after V lost 2 bases and J lost 13 bases. The CDR3 covers 14 residues. The germline V gene encodes CDR1 GTSNPN and CDR2 SVGIG (reference sequence). The full variable domain, rest sourced from reference TRBV30 and TRBJ1-6, is SQTIHQWPATLVQPVGSPLSLECTVEGTSNPNLYWYRQAAGRGLQLLFYSVGIGQISSEVPQNLSASRPQDRQFILSSKKLLLSDSGFYLCAWSIRQGESPLHFGNGTRLTVT.